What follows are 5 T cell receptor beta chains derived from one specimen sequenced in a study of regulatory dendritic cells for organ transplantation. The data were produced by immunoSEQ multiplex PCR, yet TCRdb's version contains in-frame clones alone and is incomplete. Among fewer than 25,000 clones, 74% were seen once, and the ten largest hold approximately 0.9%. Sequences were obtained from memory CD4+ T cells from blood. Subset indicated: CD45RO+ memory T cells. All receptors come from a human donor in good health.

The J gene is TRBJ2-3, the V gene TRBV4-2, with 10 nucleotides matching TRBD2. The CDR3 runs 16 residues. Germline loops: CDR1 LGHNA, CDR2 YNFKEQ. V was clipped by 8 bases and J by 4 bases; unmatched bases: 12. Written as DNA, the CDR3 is TGTGCCAGCTCCGGGGGTGGAAGCGGGGGGGCAGATACGCAGTATTTT. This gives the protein CASSGGGSGGADTQYF.

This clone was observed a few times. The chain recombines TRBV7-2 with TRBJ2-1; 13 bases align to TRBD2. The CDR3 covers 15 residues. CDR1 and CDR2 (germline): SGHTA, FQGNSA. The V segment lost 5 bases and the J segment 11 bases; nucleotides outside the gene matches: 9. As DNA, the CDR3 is TGTGCCAGCAGCGTAACTAGCGGGAGGGGGGCTAAGCAGTTCTTC. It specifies CASSVTSGRGAKQFF. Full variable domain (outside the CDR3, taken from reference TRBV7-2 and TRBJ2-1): GAGVSQSPSNKVTEKGKDVELRCDPISGHTALYWYRQSLGQGLEFLIYFQGNSAPDKSGLPSDRFSAERTGGSVSTLTIQRTQQEDSAVYLCASSVTSGRGAKQFFGPGTRLTVL.

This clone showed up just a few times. CDR3 nucleotide sequence: TGCAGCGCTAGACAGGGGAAAACTGAAGCTTTCTTT. The encoded protein is CSARQGKTEAFF. The chain joins TRBV29-1 to TRBJ1-1; 8 nucleotides agree with TRBD1. J was trimmed by 5 bases and V by 7 bases; bases with no gene match: 6. The CDR3 consists of 12 residues. From germline, CDR1 is SQVTM and CDR2 ANQGSEA.

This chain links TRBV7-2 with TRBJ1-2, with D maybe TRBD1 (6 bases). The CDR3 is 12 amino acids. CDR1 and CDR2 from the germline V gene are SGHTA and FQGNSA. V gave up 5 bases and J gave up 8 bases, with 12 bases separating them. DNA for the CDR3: TGTGCCAGCAGCGACAGACAGGACGGCTACACCTTC. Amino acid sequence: CASSDRQDGYTF.

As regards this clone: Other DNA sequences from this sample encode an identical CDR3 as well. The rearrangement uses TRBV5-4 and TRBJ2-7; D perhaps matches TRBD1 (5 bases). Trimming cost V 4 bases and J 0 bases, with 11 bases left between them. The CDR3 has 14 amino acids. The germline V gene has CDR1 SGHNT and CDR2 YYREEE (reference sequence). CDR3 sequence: CASSQDSPSYEQYF. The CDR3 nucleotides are TGTGCCAGCAGCCAAGACAGCCCCTCCTACGAGCAGTACTTC.